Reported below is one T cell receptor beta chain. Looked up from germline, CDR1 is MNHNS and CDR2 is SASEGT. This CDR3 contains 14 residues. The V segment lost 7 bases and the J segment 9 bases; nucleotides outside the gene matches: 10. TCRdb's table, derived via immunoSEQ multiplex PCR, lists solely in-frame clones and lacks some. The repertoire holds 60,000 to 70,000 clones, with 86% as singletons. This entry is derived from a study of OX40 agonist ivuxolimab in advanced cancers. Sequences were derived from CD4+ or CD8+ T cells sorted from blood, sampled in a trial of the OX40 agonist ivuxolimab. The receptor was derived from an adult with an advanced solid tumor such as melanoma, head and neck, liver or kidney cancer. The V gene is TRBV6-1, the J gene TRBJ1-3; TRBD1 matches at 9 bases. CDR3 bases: TGTGCCAGCATTCCGGGACAGGGATACGGCACCATATATTTT. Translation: CASIPGQGYGTIYF.